The 18 T cell receptor beta chains below all came from one sample that was sequenced in a study of T cell repertoires in cytomegalovirus infection. TCRdb re-called the reads with MiXCR, one entry per CDR3 protein. Here the sample spans approximately 150,000 distinct CDR3 sequences, about 20% being singletons. These receptors have no identified antigens. The sample was CD8+ T cells from cultured PBMCs, taken from culture after CMV antigen stimulation. Receptor source: a human donor in good health (CMV status not recorded). Some clones in this sample may be carry-over from other donors' samples.

The chain uses TRBV7-2 and TRBJ2-1, with D uncertain. In germline, CDR1 is SGHTA, CDR2 FQGNSA. CDR3 length: 12 amino acids. Trimming removed 4 bases at V and 3 bases at J, with 4 bases between. The CDR3 DNA is TGTGCCAGCAGCTCGAACTACAATGAGCAGTTCTTC. The encoded protein is CASSSNYNEQFF.

This clonotype was seen more than once but under ten times. The J gene is TRBJ1-6, the V gene TRBV6-2 or TRBV6-3; 7 bases match TRBD1. Germline assignment: CDR1 MNHEY and CDR2 SVGEGT. Unmatched junction bases numbered 2, after V lost 2 bases and J lost 7 bases. The CDR3 spans 14 residues. In DNA form, the CDR3 reads TGTGCCAGCAGTTACGACAGGGTGAATTCACCCCTCCACTTT. Translation gives CASSYDRVNSPLHF.

The chain employs TRBV12-3 or TRBV12-4 and TRBJ1-1, with D possibly matching TRBD1 (6 bases). The CDR3 consists of 14 residues. V shed 8 bases and J shed 3 bases, with 16 bases lying between them. The CDR3 here is CASGEQGGDTEAFF. In DNA, the CDR3 is TGTGCCAGCGGGGAACAGGGAGGGGACACTGAAGCTTTCTTT.

In its sample, this clonotype was seen a few times. V and J are TRBV10-3 and TRBJ1-2, with a tentative D call TRBD1 (6 bases). Trimming cost V 7 bases and J 6 bases, with 15 bases left between them. The CDR3 length is 13 residues. Germline V gives CDR1 ENHRY, CDR2 SYGVKD. The CDR3 region is CAIIRGPGDGYTF. As DNA, the CDR3 is TGTGCCATCATACGAGGGCCAGGGGATGGCTACACCTTC.

The gene calls are TRBV27 and TRBJ2-7; maybe TRBD2 (6 bases). Germline assignment: CDR1 MNHEY and CDR2 SMNVEV (reference sequence). V was pared by 6 bases and J by 6 bases, with 15 bases between. The CDR3 contains 13 residues. The chain's CDR3 is CASSLAISSEQYF. CDR3 coding DNA: TGTGCCAGCAGCCTAGCGATTTCTTCCGAGCAGTACTTC.

This clonotype was counted between two and nine times. This chain links TRBV20-1 with TRBJ2-1, with 7 bases identical to TRBD1. Unmatched junction bases numbered 3, after V lost 2 bases and J lost 8 bases. The CDR3 sequence is 12 residues long. CDR1 DFQATT and CDR2 SNEGSKA come from the germline V gene (reference sequence). The CDR3 DNA reads TGCAGTGCTAGACCCAGGGGGTATGAGCAGTTCTTC. Translated, it gives CSARPRGYEQFF.

This clonotype is medium-sized. The rearrangement uses TRBV7-2 and TRBJ2-7; D is undetermined. Germline V lookup: CDR1 SGHTA, CDR2 FQGNSA. The CDR3 contains 14 residues. V lost 1 base, J lost 3 bases, and 10 bases lay in between. The CDR3 region is CASSLGPVDYEQYF. The CDR3 DNA reads as TGTGCCAGCAGCTTAGGCCCAGTCGACTACGAGCAGTACTTC.

The CDR3 sequence is CASSVDADSGNTIYF. CDR3 sequence (DNA): TGTGCCAGCAGCGTAGACGCGGACTCTGGAAACACCATATATTTT. The gene calls are TRBV9 and TRBJ1-3; no clear D gene. CDR1 and CDR2 (germline): SGDLS, YYNGEE. This CDR3 spans 15 amino acids. Trimming left V 0 bases short and J 0 bases short, with 7 bases between.

The V gene is TRBV29-1, the J gene TRBJ2-1; 7 bases match TRBD1. V was clipped by 1 base and J by 0 bases; unmatched bases: 15. The CDR3 sequence is 19 residues long. Germline CDR1 and CDR2: SQVTM and ANQGSEA. This CDR3 is CSVEVKRQGKKSSYNEQFF. The CDR3 DNA reads TGCAGCGTTGAAGTAAAGAGACAGGGTAAAAAGAGCTCCTACAATGAGCAGTTCTTC.

This sequence joins TRBV7-9 and TRBJ1-1; D uncertain. The V gene lost 1 base and the J gene lost 8 bases, with 8 bases spanning the gap. The CDR3 extends over 12 amino acids. The germline gives CDR1 SEHNR, CDR2 FQNEAQ (reference sequence). The CDR3 nucleotides read TGTGCCAGCAGCTTAGTTGTCCGCGAAGCTTTCTTT. Its translation: CASSLVVREAFF.

This clonotype was seen only a few times. The chain combines TRBV7-8 with TRBJ2-2; D remains ambiguous. Trimming left V 2 bases short and J 7 bases short, with 2 bases between. Germline-derived CDR1 and CDR2 are SGHVS and FQNEAQ. This CDR3 is 11 amino acids long. The CDR3 protein is CASSLRGELFF. CDR3 in DNA: TGTGCCAGCAGCTTACGCGGGGAGCTGTTTTTT.

V and J are TRBV7-8 and TRBJ2-1; D gene ambiguous. V was pared by 3 bases and J by 4 bases, with 10 bases between. The CDR3 consists of 14 residues. CDR1 and CDR2 (germline): SGHVS, FQNEAQ. Here the CDR3 DNA reads TGTGCCAGCAGCTTTGGGATCTCGTACAATGAGCAGTTCTTC. Encoded protein: CASSFGISYNEQFF. The full variable domain, rest sourced from reference TRBV7-8 and TRBJ2-1, is GAGVSQSPRYKVAKRGQDVALRCDPISGHVSLFWYQQALGQGPEFLTYFQNEAQLDKSGLPSDRFFAERPEGSVSTLKIQRTQQEDSAVYLCASSFGISYNEQFFGPGTRLTVL.

The genes are TRBV7-9 and TRBJ1-2, with TRBD1 matching 7 bases. The CDR3 spans 15 residues. In germline, CDR1 is SEHNR, CDR2 FQNEAQ (reference sequence). The V and J ends lost 4 bases and 4 bases, in that order; junction bases with no gene match: 9. As DNA, the CDR3 is TGTGCCAGCAGCTCCTCGGAAGGGGGCGTCTATGGCTACACCTTC. Its translation: CASSSSEGGVYGYTF.

V and J are TRBV7-9 and TRBJ2-7; D is unclear. V lost 2 bases and J 7 bases, leaving 12 bases between the germline ends. This CDR3 has 13 amino acids. Per the germline V gene, CDR1 is SEHNR and CDR2 is FQNEAQ (reference sequence). The CDR3 DNA reads TGTGCCAGCAGCTTACCAGGTCGTATGGAGCAGTACTTC. The encoded protein is CASSLPGRMEQYF.

This clonotype has ten or more counts. The chain recombines TRBV27 with TRBJ1-2; 10 bases are a match to TRBD1. The CDR3 loop spans 14 amino acids. Germline loops: CDR1 MNHEY, CDR2 SMNVEV (reference sequence). The V and J ends lost 8 bases and 2 bases, in that order; junction bases with no gene match: 5. CDR3 amino acids: CASGTGEWNYGYTF. CDR3 coding DNA: TGTGCCAGCGGGACAGGGGAATGGAACTATGGCTACACCTTC.

V and J are TRBV4-1 and TRBJ1-2; 12 positions agree with TRBD1. Germline CDR1 and CDR2: MGHRA and YSYEKL. V shed 0 bases and J 6 bases; nucleotides not matched to a gene: 11. CDR3 size: 18 residues. The CDR3 protein is CASSQDRDRGPSYNGYTF. In DNA form, the CDR3 reads TGCGCCAGCAGCCAAGATCGGGACAGGGGGCCTTCATACAATGGCTACACCTTC.

This clonotype has ten or more counts. The CDR3 DNA follows: TGTGCCAGCAGTTCAATCAGGGTGGGGAGCACTGAAGCTTTCTTT. It encodes CASSSIRVGSTEAFF. This chain links TRBV7-9 with TRBJ1-1; D perhaps matches TRBD1 (5 bases). CDR1 is SEHNR, CDR2 FQNEAQ, per germline (reference sequence). CDR3 length: 15 residues. V was pared by 6 bases and J by 4 bases, with 18 bases between.

Only a few counts were recorded for this clonotype. The rearrangement joins TRBV7-2 to TRBJ2-1; the D gene is possibly TRBD1 (7 bases). Germline CDR1 and CDR2: SGHTA and FQGNSA. Trimming stripped 3 bases from V and 2 bases from J, with 14 bases between. This CDR3 has 16 residues. CDR3 in amino acids: CASSFRQGGAYNEQFF. In nucleotides, the CDR3 is TGTGCCAGCAGCTTTCGACAGGGAGGTGCCTACAATGAGCAGTTCTTC.